The 4 T cell receptor beta chains given below trace back to one sample, sequenced in a study of molecular identifiers for immune sequencing clone quantification. TCRdb recomputed calls from the PCR reads with MiXCR, one row per CDR3 protein. The profile shows approximately 680,000 distinct CDR3 sequences, roughly 25% of them singletons. The source material was naive CD8+ T cells from blood, with Jurkat cell RNA spiked in. Subset described: FACS-sorted CD8+CD4-CCR7+CD45RA+ naive T cells. The receptors were sampled from a human donor in good health. Some libraries in this study had Jurkat cell RNA spiked in.

Concerning this clonotype: A much larger clone is a single base away; this may be a read error. The chain recombines TRBV30 with TRBJ2-5, with 9 nucleotides matching TRBD1. CDR1 is GTSNPN, CDR2 SVGIG, per germline (reference sequence). This CDR3 spans 13 amino acids. The CDR3 region has the DNA TGTGCCTGGCGGACAGGGGTTGAAGAGACCCGGTACTTC. Translating gives CAWRTGVEETRYF.

Notes on this clonotype: The CDR3 end shows no conserved phenylalanine or tryptophan, and so a read error is likely. This chain connects TRBV7-6 to TRBJ2-1; 10 nucleotides line up with TRBD2. This CDR3 spans 15 amino acids. CDR1 is SGHVS, CDR2 FNYEAQ, per germline. This CDR3 is CASSFSTSGQNGQFS. The CDR3 bases are TGTGCCAGCAGCTTTTCGACTAGCGGGCAAAATGGGCAGTTCTCC.

On this clonotype itself: A much larger clone sits a single nucleotide away, making a read error possible. The chain has TRBV4-3 and TRBJ1-5; D remains ambiguous. Germline V gene sequence: CDR1 LGHNA, CDR2 YSLEER. This CDR3 has 16 amino acids. The CDR3 protein is CASGQDFGISNQPQHF. In DNA, the CDR3 is TGCGCCAGCGGCCAAGATTTCGGAATTAGCAATCAGCCCCAGCATTTT.

Points on this clonotype: A much more abundant neighbour one base away suggests this may be a read error. This chain links TRBV6-5 with TRBJ1-1; 8 positions agree with TRBD1. V was pared by 3 bases and J by 7 bases, with 10 bases of the junction left unmatched. CDR3 length: 15 residues. The V gene's germline CDR1 is MNHEY and CDR2 SVGAGI. The CDR3 protein is CASSYQTLGTGEAFF. The CDR3 nucleotides read TGTGCCAGCAGTTATCAAACACTCGGGACAGGTGAAGCTTTCTTT.